This T cell receptor (beta chain) was identified in a study of T cell changes during pregnancy in multiple sclerosis (dated by TCRdb to the late 2010s). Describing the broader study: Changes in the T cell repertoire over the course of pregnancy were examined in this study in women with multiple sclerosis.

The library was made by the immunoSEQ multiplex PCR assay. TCRdb provides this immuneACCESS table in a form limited to in-frame rearrangements. Some clones are lacking; in checked studies, under half of them reflect an unresolved V gene, and why the rest are absent is not known. The sample profile shows 55,000 to 65,000 clones; roughly 95% of them were found once. Of the sample, about 0.33% is held by the ten largest clones. For this clone: What antigen it recognizes has not been identified. Base qualities are not provided; no much larger clone lies one nucleotide away.

The sequence derives from a female donor with multiple sclerosis, enrolled in a pregnancy study. Sequenced material: CD4+ T cells from peripheral blood mononuclear cells, taken before pregnancy.

The sequenced DNA: TGTGCCAGCAGCTTAGTGGGCGGGAGTACTTACGAGCAGTACTTC. It is translated as CASSLVGGSTYEQYF. The sequence joins TRBV5-4 to TRBJ2-7; the junction holds 7 bases that match TRBD2. CDR1 and CDR2 are drawn from the germline V gene (reference sequence): SGHNT, YYREEE. The germline V and J ends show losses of 2 bases and 4 bases respectively, and no gene match explains 9 bases of the junction. From the cysteine through the phenylalanine, the CDR3 covers 15 amino acids. Here the CDR3 DNA is all that survives: 45 bases in frame from base 1.